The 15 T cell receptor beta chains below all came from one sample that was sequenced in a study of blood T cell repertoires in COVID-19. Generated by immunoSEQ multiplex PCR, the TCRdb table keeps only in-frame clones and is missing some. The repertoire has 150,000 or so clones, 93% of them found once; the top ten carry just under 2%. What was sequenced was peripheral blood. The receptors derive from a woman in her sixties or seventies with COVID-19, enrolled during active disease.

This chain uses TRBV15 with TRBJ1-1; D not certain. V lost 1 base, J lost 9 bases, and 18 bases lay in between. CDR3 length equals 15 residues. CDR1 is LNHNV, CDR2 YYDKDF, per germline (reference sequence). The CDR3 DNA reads TGTGCCACCAGCAGAGCCGGGGTTGGCGCCTCGCAAGCTTTCTTT. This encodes CATSRAGVGASQAFF. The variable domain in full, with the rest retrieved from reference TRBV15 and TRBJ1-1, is DAMVIQNPRYQVTQFGKPVTLSCSQTLNHNVMYWYQQKSSQAPKLLFHYYDKDFNNEADTPDNFQSRRPNTSFCFLDIRSPGLGDTAMYLCATSRAGVGASQAFFGQGTRLTVV.

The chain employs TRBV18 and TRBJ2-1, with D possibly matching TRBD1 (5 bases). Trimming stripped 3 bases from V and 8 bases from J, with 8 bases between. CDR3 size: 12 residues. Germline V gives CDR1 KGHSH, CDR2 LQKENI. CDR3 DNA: TGTGCCAGCTCACCTTTAGGGGATGAGCAGTTCTTC. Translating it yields CASSPLGDEQFF.

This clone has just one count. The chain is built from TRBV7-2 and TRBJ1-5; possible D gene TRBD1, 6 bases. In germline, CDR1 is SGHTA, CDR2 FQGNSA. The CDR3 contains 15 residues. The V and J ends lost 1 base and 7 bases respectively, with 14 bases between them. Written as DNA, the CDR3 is TGTGCCAGCAGCTTAGGACCGAGGGGGAAACAGCCCCAGCATTTT. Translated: CASSLGPRGKQPQHF.

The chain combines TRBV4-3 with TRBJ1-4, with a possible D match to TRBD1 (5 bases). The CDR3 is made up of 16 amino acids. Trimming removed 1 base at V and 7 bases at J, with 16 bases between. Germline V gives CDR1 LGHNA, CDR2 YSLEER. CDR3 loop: CASSQGGTATIEKLFF. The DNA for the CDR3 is TGCGCCAGCAGCCAAGGGGGCACAGCTACAATTGAAAAACTGTTTTTT.

In DNA form, the CDR3 reads TGCAGCGTGGGACAGGGGTCGAGTGAAAAACTGTTTTTT. Its translation: CSVGQGSSEKLFF. This chain joins TRBV29-1 and TRBJ1-4; 10 nucleotides match TRBD1. The germline CDR1 and CDR2 sequences are SQVTM and ANQGSEA. Germline trimming cut 6 bases from V and 7 bases from J; bases unmatched to any gene: 5. This CDR3 contains 13 residues. Combining the CDR3 with reference TRBV29-1 and TRBJ1-4 gives the whole variable domain SAVISQKPSRDICQRGTSLTIQCQVDSQVTMMFWYRQQPGQSLTLIATANQGSEATYESGFVIDKFPISRPNLTFSTLTVSNMSPEDSSIYLCSVGQGSSEKLFFGSGTQLSVL.

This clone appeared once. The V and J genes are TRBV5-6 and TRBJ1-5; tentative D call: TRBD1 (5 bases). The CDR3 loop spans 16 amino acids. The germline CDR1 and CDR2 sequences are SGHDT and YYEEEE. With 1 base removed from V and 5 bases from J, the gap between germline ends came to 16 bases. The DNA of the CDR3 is TGTGCCAGCAGCTTGCGACGAGACAGTGATTATCAGCCCCAGCATTTT. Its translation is CASSLRRDSDYQPQHF.

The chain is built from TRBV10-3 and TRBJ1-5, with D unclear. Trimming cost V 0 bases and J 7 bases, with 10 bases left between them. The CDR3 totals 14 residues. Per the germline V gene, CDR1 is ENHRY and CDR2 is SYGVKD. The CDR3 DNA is TGTGCCATCAGTGAGTCCTTAGATTGGCAGCCCCAGCATTTT. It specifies CAISESLDWQPQHF.

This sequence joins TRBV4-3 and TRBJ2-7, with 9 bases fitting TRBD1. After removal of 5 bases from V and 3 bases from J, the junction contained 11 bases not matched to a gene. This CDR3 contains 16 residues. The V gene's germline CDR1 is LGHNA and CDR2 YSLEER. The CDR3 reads CASSSSPGQGVYEQYF. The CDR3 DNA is TGCGCCAGCAGCTCCTCCCCGGGACAGGGTGTCTACGAGCAGTACTTC.

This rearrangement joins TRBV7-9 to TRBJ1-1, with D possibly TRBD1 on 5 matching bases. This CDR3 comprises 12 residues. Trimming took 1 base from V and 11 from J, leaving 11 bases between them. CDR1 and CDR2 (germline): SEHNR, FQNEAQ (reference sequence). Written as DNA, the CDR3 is TGTGCCAGCAGCTTAGAGGGAGGGACGGCTTTCTTT. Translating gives CASSLEGGTAFF.

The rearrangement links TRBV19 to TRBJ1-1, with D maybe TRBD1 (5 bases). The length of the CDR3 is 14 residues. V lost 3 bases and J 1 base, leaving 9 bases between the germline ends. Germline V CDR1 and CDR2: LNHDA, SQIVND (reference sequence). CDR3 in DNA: TGTGCCAGTAGTATTTGGGGGGGGAACACTGAAGCTTTCTTT. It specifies CASSIWGGNTEAFF.

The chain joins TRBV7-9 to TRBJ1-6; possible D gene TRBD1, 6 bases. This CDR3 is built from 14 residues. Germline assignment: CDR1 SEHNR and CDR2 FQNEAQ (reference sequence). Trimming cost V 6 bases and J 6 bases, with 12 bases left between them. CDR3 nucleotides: TGTGCCAGCAGTTGGGGGGGGGCTAATTCACCCCTCCACTTT. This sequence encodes CASSWGGANSPLHF. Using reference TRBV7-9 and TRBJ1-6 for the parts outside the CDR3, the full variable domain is DTGVSQNPRHKITKRGQNVTFRCDPISEHNRLYWYRQTLGQGPEFLTYFQNEAQLEKSRLLSDRFSAERPKGSFSTLEIQRTEQGDSAMYLCASSWGGANSPLHFGNGTRLTVT.

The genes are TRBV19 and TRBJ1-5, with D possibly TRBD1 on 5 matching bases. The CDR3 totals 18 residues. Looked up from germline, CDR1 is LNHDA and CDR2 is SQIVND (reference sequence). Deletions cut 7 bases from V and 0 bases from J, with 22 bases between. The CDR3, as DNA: TGTGCCAGTACTTCAGACCGGGGGTACGACTATAGCAATCAGCCCCAGCATTTT. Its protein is CASTSDRGYDYSNQPQHF.

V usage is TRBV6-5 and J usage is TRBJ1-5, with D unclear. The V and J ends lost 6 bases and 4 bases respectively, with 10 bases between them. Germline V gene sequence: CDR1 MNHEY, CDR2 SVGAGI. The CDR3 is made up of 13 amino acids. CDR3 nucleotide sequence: TGTGCCAGCAGGAGGAGAGGTAATCAGCCCCAGCATTTT. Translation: CASRRRGNQPQHF.

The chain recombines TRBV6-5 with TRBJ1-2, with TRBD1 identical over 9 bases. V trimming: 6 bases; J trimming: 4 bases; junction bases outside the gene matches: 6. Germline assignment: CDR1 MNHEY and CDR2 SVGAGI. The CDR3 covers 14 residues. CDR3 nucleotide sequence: TGTGCCAGCAGCAGGGGACAGGGTTCCTATGGCTACACCTTC. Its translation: CASSRGQGSYGYTF.

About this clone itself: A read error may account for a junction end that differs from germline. CDR3 bases: TGTGCCATCAGTGAATACAGGACTAGTCGCACAGATACACAGTATTTT. This translates into CAISEYRTSRTDTQYF. The chain uses TRBV10-3 and TRBJ2-3, with TRBD2 matching over 7 bases. The germline gives CDR1 ENHRY, CDR2 SYGVKD. The CDR3 has 16 amino acids.